Listed here are 8 T cell receptor beta chains from one sample, sequenced in a study of blood T cell repertoires in COVID-19. TCRdb's table, derived via immunoSEQ multiplex PCR, lists solely in-frame clones and lacks some. The sample lists 270,000 or so clones, approximately 87% occurring once. The sample consisted of peripheral blood. The receptors originated from a woman aged 30 to 39 with COVID-19, enrolled during active disease.

The chain uses TRBV5-1 and TRBJ2-3, with D possibly TRBD2 on 6 matching bases. Germline V lookup: CDR1 SGHRS, CDR2 YFSETQ. The CDR3 contains 16 residues. With 5 bases removed from V and 0 bases from J, the gap between germline ends came to 16 bases. CDR3 sequence: CASRFGGTFSTDTQYF. The CDR3 DNA follows: TGCGCCAGCAGGTTTGGAGGGACCTTTAGCACAGATACGCAGTATTTT.

The genes are TRBV5-1 and TRBJ1-6, with D maybe TRBD1 (6 bases). CDR1 and CDR2 (germline): SGHRS, YFSETQ. V was pared by 0 bases and J by 5 bases, with 9 bases between. The CDR3 totals 15 residues. CDR3 DNA: TGCGCCAGCAGCTTGGTTCCAGGGGATAATTCACCCCTCCACTTT. Residues: CASSLVPGDNSPLHF.

V is TRBV6-1 and J is TRBJ1-6; D gene uncertain. CDR3 size: 14 residues. V was shortened by 3 bases and J by 7 bases, with 10 bases between the two germline ends. Germline V CDR1 and CDR2: MNHNS, SASEGT. The CDR3 sequence is CASSDLGGNSPLHF. As DNA, the CDR3 is TGTGCCAGCAGTGATTTAGGCGGGAATTCACCCCTCCACTTT.

The rearrangement links TRBV19 to TRBJ2-1, with 8 bases matching TRBD2. Germline V gene sequence: CDR1 LNHDA, CDR2 SQIVND (reference sequence). V was clipped by 6 bases and J by 1 base; unmatched bases: 2. The CDR3 totals 14 residues. CDR3: CASSTGGSYNEQFF. The CDR3 bases are TGTGCCAGTAGCACGGGGGGGTCCTACAATGAGCAGTTCTTC. The whole variable domain, remainder taken from reference TRBV19 and TRBJ2-1, is DGGITQSPKYLFRKEGQNVTLSCEQNLNHDAMYWYRQDPGQGLRLIYYSQIVNDFQKGDIAEGYSVSREKKESFPLTVTSAQKNPTAFYLCASSTGGSYNEQFFGPGTRLTVL.

The V and J genes are TRBV4-1 and TRBJ2-7; weak D call: TRBD1 (6 bases). Germline lookup yields CDR1 MGHRA and CDR2 YSYEKL. V was shortened by 1 base and J by 1 base, with 8 bases between the two germline ends. The CDR3 length is 14 residues. The CDR3 here is CASSQGTASYEQYF. CDR3 nucleotide sequence: TGCGCCAGCAGCCAAGGGACAGCTTCCTACGAGCAGTACTTC.

This clone appeared a single time. CDR3 loop: CASSLGPTEAFF. CDR3 nucleotides: TGTGCCAGCAGTTTAGGGCCCACTGAAGCTTTCTTT. The chain links TRBV27 to TRBJ1-1; unclear D gene. The V gene's germline CDR1 is MNHEY and CDR2 SMNVEV (reference sequence). V was clipped by 2 bases and J by 4 bases, with 5 bases between them. The CDR3 is made up of 12 amino acids.

This clone was seen a single time. The rearrangement uses TRBV5-1 and TRBJ2-3; D not resolved. The V and J ends lost 3 bases and 4 bases respectively, with 21 bases between them. Germline assignment: CDR1 SGHRS and CDR2 YFSETQ. The CDR3 runs to 17 residues. The CDR3 DNA follows: TGCGCCAGCAGCTCGGAGTGGGTCGCAGCATTCTCAGATACGCAGTATTTT. Amino acids: CASSSEWVAAFSDTQYF.

The V and J genes are TRBV6-5 and TRBJ2-7, with D uncertain. This CDR3 has 13 amino acids. Germline lookup yields CDR1 MNHEY and CDR2 SVGAGI. V was shortened by 3 bases and J by 6 bases, with 12 bases between the two germline ends. The CDR3 bases are TGTGCCAGCAGTTATTCGGGTAGCTCCGAGCAGTACTTC. Residues: CASSYSGSSEQYF.